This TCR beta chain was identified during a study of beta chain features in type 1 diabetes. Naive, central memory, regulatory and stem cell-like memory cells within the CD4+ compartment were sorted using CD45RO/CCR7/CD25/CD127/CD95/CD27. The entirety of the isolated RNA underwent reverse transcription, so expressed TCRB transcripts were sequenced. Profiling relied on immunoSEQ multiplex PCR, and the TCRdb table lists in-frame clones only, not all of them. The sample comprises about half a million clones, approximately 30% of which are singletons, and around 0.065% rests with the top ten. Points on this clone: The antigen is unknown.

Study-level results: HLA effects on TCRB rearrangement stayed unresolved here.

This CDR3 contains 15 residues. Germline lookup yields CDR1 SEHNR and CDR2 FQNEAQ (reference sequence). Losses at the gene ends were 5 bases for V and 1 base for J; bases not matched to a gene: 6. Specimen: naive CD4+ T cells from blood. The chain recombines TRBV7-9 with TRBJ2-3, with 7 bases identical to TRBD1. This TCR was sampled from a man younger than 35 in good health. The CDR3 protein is CASSTYRGGTDTQYF. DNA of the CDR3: TGTGCCAGCAGCACCTACAGGGGAGGCACAGATACGCAGTATTTT.